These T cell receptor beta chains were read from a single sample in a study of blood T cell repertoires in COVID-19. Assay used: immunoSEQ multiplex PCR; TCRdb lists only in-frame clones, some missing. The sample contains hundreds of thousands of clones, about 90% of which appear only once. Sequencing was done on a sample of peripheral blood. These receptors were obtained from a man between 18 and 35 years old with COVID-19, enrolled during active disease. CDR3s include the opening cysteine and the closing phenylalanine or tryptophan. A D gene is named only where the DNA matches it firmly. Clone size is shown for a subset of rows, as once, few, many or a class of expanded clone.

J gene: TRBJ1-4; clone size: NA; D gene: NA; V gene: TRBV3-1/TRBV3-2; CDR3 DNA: TGTGCCAGCAGCCAAATAACAGCTGCAACTAATGAAAAACTGTTTTTT; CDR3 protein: CASSQITAATNEKLFF
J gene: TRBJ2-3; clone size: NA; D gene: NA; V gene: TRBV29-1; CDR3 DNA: TGCAGCGTTGAAGCGGGAAACACAGATACGCAGTATTTT; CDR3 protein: CSVEAGNTDTQYF
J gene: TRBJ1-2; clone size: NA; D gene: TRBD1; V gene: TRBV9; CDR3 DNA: TGTGCCAGCAGCAGCCGGGACAGCAGAAGGGACGGCTACACCTTC; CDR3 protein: CASSSRDSRRDGYTF
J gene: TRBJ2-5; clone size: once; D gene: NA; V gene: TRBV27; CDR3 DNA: TGTGCCAGCAGTTTCTCCAGGGAGGAACCGACCCAGTACTTC; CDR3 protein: CASSFSREEPTQYF
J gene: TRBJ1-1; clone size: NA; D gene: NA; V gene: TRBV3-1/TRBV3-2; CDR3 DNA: TGTGCCAGCAGCCAAACCGGGAACACTGAAGCTTTCTTT; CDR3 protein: CASSQTGNTEAFF
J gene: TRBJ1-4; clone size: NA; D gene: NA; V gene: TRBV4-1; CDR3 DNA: TGCGCCAGCAGCCAACCGAGAGGGGAAAAACTGTTTTTT; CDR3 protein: CASSQPRGEKLFF
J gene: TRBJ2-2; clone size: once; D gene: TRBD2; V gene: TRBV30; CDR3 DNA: TGTGCCTGGAGGGCCCTGAGTTCGCGGAGGACTAGCGGGAGGGCCACAAACGGGGAGCTGTTTTTT; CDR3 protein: CAWRALSSRRTSGRATNGELFF
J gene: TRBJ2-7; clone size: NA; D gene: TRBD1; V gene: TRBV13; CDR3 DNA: TGTGCCAGCAGCTCCATGGGGACAGGTGGCCACGAGCAGTACTTC; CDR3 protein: CASSSMGTGGHEQYF
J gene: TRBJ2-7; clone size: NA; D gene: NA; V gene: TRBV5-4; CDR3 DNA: TGTGCCAGCAGCTTGGGGCAGCTAGGGGTCTACGAGCAGTACTTC; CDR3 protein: CASSLGQLGVYEQYF
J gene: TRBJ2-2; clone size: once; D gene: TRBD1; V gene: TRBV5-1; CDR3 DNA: TGCGCCAGCCGAAAGACAGGGAGACCCACCGGGGAGCTGTTTTTT; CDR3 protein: CASRKTGRPTGELFF
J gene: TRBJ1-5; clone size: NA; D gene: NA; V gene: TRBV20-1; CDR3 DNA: TGCAGTGCAAAGACCGGGAAGCCCCAGCATTTT; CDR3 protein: CSAKTGKPQHF
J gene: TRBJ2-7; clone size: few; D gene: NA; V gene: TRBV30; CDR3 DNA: TGTGCCTGGAGTGTTCGTAGCTCCTACGAGCAGTACTTC; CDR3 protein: CAWSVRSSYEQYF
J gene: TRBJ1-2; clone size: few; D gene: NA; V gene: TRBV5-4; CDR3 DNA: TGTGCCAGCAGCTTTGAAAAGTTGGGCGGCTACACCTTC; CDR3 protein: CASSFEKLGGYTF
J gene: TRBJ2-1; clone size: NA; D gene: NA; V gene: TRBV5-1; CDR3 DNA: TGCGCCAGCAGCGCAACAGGGACTGAGCAGTTCTTC; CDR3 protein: CASSATGTEQFF
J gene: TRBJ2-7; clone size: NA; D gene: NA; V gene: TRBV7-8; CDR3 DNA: TGTGCCAGCAGCCCAGGGGTTAGCACCTACGAGCAGTACTTC; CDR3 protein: CASSPGVSTYEQYF
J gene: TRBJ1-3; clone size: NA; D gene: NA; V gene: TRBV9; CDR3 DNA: TGTGCCAGCAGCACCCGGGCGACAGTGAACACCATATATTTT; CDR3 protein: CASSTRATVNTIYF
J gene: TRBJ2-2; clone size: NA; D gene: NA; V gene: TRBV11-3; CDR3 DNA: TGTGCCAGCAGCCAAGGCAGGGCCGGGGAGCTGTTTTTT; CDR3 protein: CASSQGRAGELFF
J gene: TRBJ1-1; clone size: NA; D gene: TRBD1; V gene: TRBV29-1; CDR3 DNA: TGCAGCGTTGAGGCTGACAGGGGACTTGAAGCTTTCTTT; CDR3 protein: CSVEADRGLEAFF
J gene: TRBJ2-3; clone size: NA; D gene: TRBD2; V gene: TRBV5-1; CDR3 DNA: TGCGCCAGCAGCTTGCCTCGACTAGCGGGGGCGACGGTTGGGGATACGCAGTATTTT; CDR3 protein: CASSLPRLAGATVGDTQYF
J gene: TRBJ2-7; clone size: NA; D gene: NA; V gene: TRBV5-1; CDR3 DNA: TGCGCCAGCAGCTTGGTCCTGGGCCTTTACTCCGAGCAGTACTTC; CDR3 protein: CASSLVLGLYSEQYF
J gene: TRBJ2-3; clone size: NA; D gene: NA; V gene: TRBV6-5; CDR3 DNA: TGTGCCAGCAAAGCGGACGGGAGAACCACAGATACGCAGTATTTT; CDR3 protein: CASKADGRTTDTQYF
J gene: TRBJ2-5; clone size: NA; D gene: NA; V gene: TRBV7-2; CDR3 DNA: TGTGCCAGCAGCTTCGGGGGAGCGGCGTACCAAGAGACCCAGTACTTC; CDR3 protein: CASSFGGAAYQETQYF
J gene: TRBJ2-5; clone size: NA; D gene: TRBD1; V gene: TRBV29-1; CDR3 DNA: TGCAGCGTCTATTCCGGGACAGGGGAGACCCAGTACTTC; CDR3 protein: CSVYSGTGETQYF
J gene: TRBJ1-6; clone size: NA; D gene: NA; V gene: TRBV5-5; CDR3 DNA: TGTGCCAGCAGCAAGAACAGGGAGTCATCACCCCTCCACTTT; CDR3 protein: CASSKNRESSPLHF
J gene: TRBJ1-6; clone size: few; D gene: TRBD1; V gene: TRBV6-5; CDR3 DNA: TGTGCCAGCAGCCCGGGACAGTATAATTCACCCCTCCACTTT; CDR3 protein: CASSPGQYNSPLHF
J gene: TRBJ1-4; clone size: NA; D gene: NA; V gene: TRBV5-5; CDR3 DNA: TGTGCCAGCAGTCAAGGGGATATTGAAAAACTGTTTTTT; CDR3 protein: CASSQGDIEKLFF
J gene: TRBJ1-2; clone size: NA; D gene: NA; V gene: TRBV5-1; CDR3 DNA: TGCGCCAGCAGCCGAAGGCTCGGGGATTTGGGCTACACCTTC; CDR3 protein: CASSRRLGDLGYTF
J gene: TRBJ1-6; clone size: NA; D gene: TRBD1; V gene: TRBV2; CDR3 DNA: TGTGCCAGCAGCGAGGGACAGATGAATAATTCACCCCTCCACTTT; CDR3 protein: CASSEGQMNNSPLHF
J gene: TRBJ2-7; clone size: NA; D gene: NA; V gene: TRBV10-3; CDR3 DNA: TGTGCCATCACTCTACCCAGGGGCCTCCTGACCTACGAGCAGTACTTC; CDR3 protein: CAITLPRGLLTYEQYF
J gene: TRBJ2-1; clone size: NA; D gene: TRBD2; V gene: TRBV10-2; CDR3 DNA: TGCGCCAGCACCAGGACTAGCAGAAACAATGAGCAGTTCTTC; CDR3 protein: CASTRTSRNNEQFF
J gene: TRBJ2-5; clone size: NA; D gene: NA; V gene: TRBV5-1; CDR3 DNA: TGCGCCACCAGACGGGACTCGGGTCAGGAGACCCAGTACTTC; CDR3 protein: CATRRDSGQETQYF
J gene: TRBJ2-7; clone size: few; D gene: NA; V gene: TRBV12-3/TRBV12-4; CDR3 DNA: TGTGCCAGCTCTCAGTCTCAGGGTGACGAGCAGTACTTC; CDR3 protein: CASSQSQGDEQYF
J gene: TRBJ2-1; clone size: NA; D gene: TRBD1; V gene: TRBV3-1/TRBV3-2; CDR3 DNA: TGTGCCAGCAGCCGAGGGACAGGGGCGTACAATGAGCAGTTCTTC; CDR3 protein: CASSRGTGAYNEQFF
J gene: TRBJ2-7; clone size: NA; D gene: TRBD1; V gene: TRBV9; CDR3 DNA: TGTGCCAGCAGCGGGAGGGACAGGGCCCGCGAGCAGTACTTC; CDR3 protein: CASSGRDRAREQYF
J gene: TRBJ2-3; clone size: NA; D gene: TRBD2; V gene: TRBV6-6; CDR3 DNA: TGTGCCAGCAGGGGGACTAGCGGTGCAGATACGCAGTATTTT; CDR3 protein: CASRGTSGADTQYF
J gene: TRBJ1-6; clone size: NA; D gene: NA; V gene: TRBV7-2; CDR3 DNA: TGTGCCAGCACCTCGTCGTCCACAGGCAATTCACCCCTCCACTTT; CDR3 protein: CASTSSSTGNSPLHF
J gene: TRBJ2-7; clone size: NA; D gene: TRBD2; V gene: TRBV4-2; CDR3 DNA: TGTGCCAGCAGCCTTAACAGCGGGGGGGCCCGCGAGCAGTACTTC; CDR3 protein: CASSLNSGGAREQYF
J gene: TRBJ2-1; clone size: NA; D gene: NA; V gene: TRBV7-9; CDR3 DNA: TGTGCCAGCATAATCCCAGGGGGGCCCTACAATGAGCAGTTCTTC; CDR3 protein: CASIIPGGPYNEQFF
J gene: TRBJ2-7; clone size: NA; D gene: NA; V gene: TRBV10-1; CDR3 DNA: TGCGCCAGCAGTGATAGCGGTGCAGATTCCTACGAGCAGTACTTC; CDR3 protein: CASSDSGADSYEQYF
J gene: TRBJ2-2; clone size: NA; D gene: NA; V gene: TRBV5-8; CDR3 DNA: TGTGCCAGCAGCCCGGATTGGGGGGATGGGGAGCTGTTTTTT; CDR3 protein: CASSPDWGDGELFF
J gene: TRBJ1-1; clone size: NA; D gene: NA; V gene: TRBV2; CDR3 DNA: TGTGCCGGTCGGCAGGGCAAGGAGGCTTTCTTT; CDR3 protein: CAGRQGKEAFF
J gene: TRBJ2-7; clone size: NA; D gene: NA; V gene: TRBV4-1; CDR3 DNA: TGCGCCAGCAGCCATGGGTCGGGGGCCTACGAGCAGTACTTC; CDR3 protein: CASSHGSGAYEQYF
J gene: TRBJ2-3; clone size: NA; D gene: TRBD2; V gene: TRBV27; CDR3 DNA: TGTGCCACTAGCGGGGGGCTACCCACAGATACGCAGTATTTT; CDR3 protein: CATSGGLPTDTQYF
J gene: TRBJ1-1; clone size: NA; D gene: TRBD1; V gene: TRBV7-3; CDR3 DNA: TGTGCCAGCAGCGCAGACAGGGAGGTTGAAGCTTTCTTT; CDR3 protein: CASSADREVEAFF
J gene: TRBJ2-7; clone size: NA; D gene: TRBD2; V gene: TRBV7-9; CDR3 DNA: TGTGCCAGCAGCTTTGCGCCGGGACTAGCGGACACCTACGAGCAGTACTTC; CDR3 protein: CASSFAPGLADTYEQYF